This note documents a single T cell receptor (beta chain) sequence. The entry originates in a study of T-cell memory formation after mild COVID-19. A single record per CDR3 protein comes from TCRdb applying MiXCR to the 5' RACE reads. This sample has 150,000 to 200,000 distinct CDR3 sequences, with roughly 10% found just once. Per the germline V gene, CDR1 is LGHNA and CDR2 is YSLEER. Germline trimming cut 3 bases from V and 8 bases from J; bases unmatched to any gene: 9. CDR3 length: 14 amino acids. This TCR derives from a man aged 18 to 35 who had mild COVID-19 (a few samples of this study predate the infection). Cell type and time point are not known. Sequences were obtained from PBMCs or a T cell subset sorted from them (not recorded which). The chain employs TRBV4-3 and TRBJ1-2, with 7 bases identical to TRBD1. Here the CDR3 reads CASSHPDRATGYTF. The CDR3 region has the DNA TGCGCCAGCAGCCACCCCGACAGGGCTACCGGCTACACCTTC.